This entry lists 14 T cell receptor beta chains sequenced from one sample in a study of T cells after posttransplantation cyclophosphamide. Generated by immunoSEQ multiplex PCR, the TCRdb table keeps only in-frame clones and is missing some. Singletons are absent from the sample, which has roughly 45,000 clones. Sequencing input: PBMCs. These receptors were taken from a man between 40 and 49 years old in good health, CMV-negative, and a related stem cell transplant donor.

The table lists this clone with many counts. The DNA for the CDR3 is TGTGCCTGGAGTGTCACAGGGGGCGCGTTTGGGGCCAACGTCCTGACTTTC. Amino acid sequence: CAWSVTGGAFGANVLTF. The chain has TRBV30 and TRBJ2-6; TRBD1 aligns across 9 bases. CDR1 is GTSNPN, CDR2 SVGIG, per germline (reference sequence). V trimming: 0 bases; J trimming: 3 bases; junction bases outside the gene matches: 6. The CDR3 loop spans 17 amino acids.

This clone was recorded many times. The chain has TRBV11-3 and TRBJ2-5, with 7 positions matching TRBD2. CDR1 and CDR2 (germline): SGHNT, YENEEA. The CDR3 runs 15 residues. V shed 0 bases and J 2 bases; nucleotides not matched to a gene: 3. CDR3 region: CASSLDSSGQETQYF. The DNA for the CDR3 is TGTGCCAGCAGCTTAGATTCTAGCGGTCAAGAGACCCAGTACTTC.

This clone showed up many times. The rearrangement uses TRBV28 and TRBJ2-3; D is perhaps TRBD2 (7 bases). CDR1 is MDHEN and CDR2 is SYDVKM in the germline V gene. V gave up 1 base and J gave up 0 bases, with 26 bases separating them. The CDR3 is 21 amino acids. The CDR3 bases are TGTGCCAGCAGTTTATCCAAGATGGGGACAAGGGAGGGGTATAGCACAGATACGCAGTATTTT. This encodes CASSLSKMGTREGYSTDTQYF.

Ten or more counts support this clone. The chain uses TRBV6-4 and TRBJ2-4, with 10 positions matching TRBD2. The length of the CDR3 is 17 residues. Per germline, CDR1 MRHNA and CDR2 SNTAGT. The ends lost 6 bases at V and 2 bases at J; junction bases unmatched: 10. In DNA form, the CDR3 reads TGTGCCAGCAGCCTCTTAGCGGGAGGTGGGACCAAAAACATTCAGTACTTC. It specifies CASSLLAGGGTKNIQYF.

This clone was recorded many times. CDR3 in DNA: TGTGCCAGTACAATCTTAGCGGGAGCAGGCGGGGAGCTGTTTTTT. Translated, it gives CASTILAGAGGELFF. The chain has TRBV19 and TRBJ2-2; 9 bases match TRBD2. Trimming took 7 bases from V and 7 from J; bases not matched to a gene: 10. This CDR3 is 15 amino acids long. The germline gives CDR1 LNHDA, CDR2 SQIVND (reference sequence).

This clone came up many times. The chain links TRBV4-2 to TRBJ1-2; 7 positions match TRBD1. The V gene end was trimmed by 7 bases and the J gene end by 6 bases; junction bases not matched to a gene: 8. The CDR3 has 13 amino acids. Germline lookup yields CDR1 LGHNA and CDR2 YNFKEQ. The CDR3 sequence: CASIPRGQHGYTF. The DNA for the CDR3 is TGTGCCAGCATCCCGAGGGGGCAACATGGCTACACCTTC.

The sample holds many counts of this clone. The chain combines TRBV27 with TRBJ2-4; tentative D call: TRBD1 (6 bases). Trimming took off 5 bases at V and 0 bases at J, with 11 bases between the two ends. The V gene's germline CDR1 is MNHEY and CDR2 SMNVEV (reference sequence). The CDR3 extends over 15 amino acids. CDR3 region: CASSPIGGAKNIQYF. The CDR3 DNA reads TGTGCCAGCAGTCCGATAGGGGGAGCCAAAAACATTCAGTACTTC.

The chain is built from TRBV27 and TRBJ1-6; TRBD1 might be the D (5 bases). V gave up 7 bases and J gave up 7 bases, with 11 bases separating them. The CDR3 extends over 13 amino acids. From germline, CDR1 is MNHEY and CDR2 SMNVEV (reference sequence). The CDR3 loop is CASMDNHNSPLHF. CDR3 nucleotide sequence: TGTGCCAGCATGGACAACCACAATTCACCCCTCCACTTT.

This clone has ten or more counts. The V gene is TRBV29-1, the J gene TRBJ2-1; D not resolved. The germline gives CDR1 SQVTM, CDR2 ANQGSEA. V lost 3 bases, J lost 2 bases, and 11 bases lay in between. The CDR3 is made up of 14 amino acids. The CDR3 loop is CSVEGQTPYNEQFF. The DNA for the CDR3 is TGCAGCGTTGAGGGCCAGACGCCCTACAATGAGCAGTTCTTC.

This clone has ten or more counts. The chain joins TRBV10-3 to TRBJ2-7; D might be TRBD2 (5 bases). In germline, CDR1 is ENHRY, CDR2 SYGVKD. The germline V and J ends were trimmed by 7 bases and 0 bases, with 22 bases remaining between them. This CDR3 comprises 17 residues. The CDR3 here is CAINGGDNTINSYEQYF. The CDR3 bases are TGTGCCATCAACGGAGGAGATAACACCATAAACTCCTACGAGCAGTACTTC.

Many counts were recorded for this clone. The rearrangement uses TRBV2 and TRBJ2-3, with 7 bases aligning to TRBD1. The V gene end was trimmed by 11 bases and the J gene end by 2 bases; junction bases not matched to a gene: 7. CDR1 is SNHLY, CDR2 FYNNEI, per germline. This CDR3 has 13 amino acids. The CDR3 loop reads CAVRDRATDTQYF. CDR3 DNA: TGTGCCGTCCGGGACAGAGCCACAGATACGCAGTATTTT. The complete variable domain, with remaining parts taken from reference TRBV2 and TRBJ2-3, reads EPEVTQTPSHQVTQMGQEVILRCVPISNHLYFYWYRQILGQKVEFLVSFYNNEISEKSEIFDDQFSVERPDGSNFTLKIRSTKLEDSAMYFCAVRDRATDTQYFGPGTRLTVL.

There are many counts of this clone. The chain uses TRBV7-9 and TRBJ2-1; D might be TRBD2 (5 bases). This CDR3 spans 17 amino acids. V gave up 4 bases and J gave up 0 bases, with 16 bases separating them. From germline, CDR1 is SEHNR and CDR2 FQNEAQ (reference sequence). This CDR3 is CASSSLRGSSSYNEQFF. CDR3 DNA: TGTGCCAGCAGCTCTCTTCGTGGGAGTAGCTCCTACAATGAGCAGTTCTTC.

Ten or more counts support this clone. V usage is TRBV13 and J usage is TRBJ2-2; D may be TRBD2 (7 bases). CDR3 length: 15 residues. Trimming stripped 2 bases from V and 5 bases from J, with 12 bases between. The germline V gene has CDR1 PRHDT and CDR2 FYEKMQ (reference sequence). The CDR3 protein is CASSLRGRATGELFF. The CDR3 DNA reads TGTGCCAGCAGCTTAAGGGGGAGGGCGACCGGGGAGCTGTTTTTT.

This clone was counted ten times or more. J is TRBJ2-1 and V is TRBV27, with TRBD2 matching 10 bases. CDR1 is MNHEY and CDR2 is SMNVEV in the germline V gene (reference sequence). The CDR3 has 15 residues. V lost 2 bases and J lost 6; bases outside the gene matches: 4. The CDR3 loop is CASSLLAGVGNEQFF. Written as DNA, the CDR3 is TGTGCCAGCAGTTTACTAGCGGGAGTAGGCAATGAGCAGTTCTTC.